This TCR beta chain emerged from a study of read filtering for tumor transcriptome and immune sequencing. Overall study: By R-ISS, stages I, II and III held about 8, 15 and 7 patients.

Molecular barcoded adaptors covering alpha/delta and beta/gamma chains were used on approximately 440 ng RNA. MiXCR was run by TCRdb on the reads, yielding one entry per CDR3 protein. The table lists 130,000 or so distinct CDR3 sequences, approximately 13% of them singletons. Study-level points and caveats: The CD138-negative fraction was mixed bone marrow immune cells, not pure T cells. Single-read clonotypes: about 81.9% of IR-seq clonotypes (about 4% of reads), 74.6% of RNA-seq clonotypes (roughly 45% of reads).

CDR3 length: 15 amino acids. In germline, CDR1 is SGHDT, CDR2 YYEEEE. V trimming: 4 bases; J trimming: 6 bases; junction bases outside the gene matches: 7. This clonotype has at least ten counts. Its antigen is as yet unknown. Sequenced sample: a population of CD138-negative cells sorted from bone marrow. The genes are TRBV5-6 and TRBJ2-1; 10 bases line up with TRBD2. The receptor's source is a donor at least 40 years old with multiple myeloma. CDR3 protein: CASSPLAGVRNEQFF. DNA of the CDR3: TGTGCCAGCAGCCCCCTAGCGGGAGTGCGCAATGAGCAGTTCTTC. Based on the CDR3 plus reference TRBV5-6 and TRBJ2-1, the full variable domain is DAGVTQSPTHLIKTRGQQVTLRCSPKSGHDTVSWYQQALGQGPQFIFQYYEEEERQRGNFPDRFSGHQFPNYSSELNVNALLLGDSALYLCASSPLAGVRNEQFFGPGTRLTVL.